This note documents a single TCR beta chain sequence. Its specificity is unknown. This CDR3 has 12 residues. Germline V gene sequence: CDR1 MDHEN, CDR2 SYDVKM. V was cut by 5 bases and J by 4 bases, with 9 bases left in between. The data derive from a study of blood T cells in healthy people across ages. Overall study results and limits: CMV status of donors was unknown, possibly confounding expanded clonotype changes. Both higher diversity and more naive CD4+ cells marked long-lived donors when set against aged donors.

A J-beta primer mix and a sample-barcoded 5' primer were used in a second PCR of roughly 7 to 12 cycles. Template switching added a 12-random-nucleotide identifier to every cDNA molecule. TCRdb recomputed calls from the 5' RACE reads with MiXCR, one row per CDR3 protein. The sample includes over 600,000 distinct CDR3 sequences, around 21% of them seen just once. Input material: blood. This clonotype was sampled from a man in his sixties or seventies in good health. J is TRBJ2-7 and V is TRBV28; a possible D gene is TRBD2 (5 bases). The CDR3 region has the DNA TGTGCCAGCAGTACTAGACCATACGAGCAGTACTTC. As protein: CASSTRPYEQYF.